In its sample, the clone carrying this TCR beta chain was seen many times. The entry originates in a study of Graves' ophthalmopathy and Graves' hyperthyroidism. RNA transcripts yielded amplified TCR beta CDR3 regions. After a first-round RT-PCR with HTBI primers, a second-round multiplex PCR was run. TCRdb independently ran MiXCR on the multiplex PCR reads; one entry per CDR3 protein. The sample lists 680,000 or so distinct CDR3 sequences; about 20% were seen once. The TCR was taken from a woman aged 18-29 years with stable Graves' hyperthyroidism. Some clones in this sample may be carry-over from other donors' samples. Sequenced: peripheral blood.

The CDR3 here is CASSLGPLGTANYEQYF. The DNA for the CDR3 is TGCGCCAGCAGCTTGGGCCCCCTCGGGACAGCCAACTACGAGCAGTACTTC. This chain connects TRBV5-1 to TRBJ2-7, with 7 nucleotides matching TRBD1. The germline gives CDR1 SGHRS, CDR2 YFSETQ. V dropped 0 bases and J dropped 3; count of bases not matched to a gene: 12. The CDR3 length is 17 residues.